This TCR beta chain is drawn from a study of T cell responses to AZD1222 COVID-19 vaccine (dated by TCRdb to the early 2020s). Regarding the complete study: AZD1222 recipients with second doses at about 4 weeks or about 12 weeks were pooled, because spike-specific TCR depth and breadth did not differ between schedules. TCR sequencing covered more than 230 trial participants: 200 to 210 given two doses of AZD1222 and 26 given two doses of MenACWY control vaccine. Trial participants were enrolled into age subgroups of 18-55, 56-69 and 70-plus years, which contained approximately 150, 28 and 58 TCR-sequenced participants, respectively.

The CDR3 measures 13 amino acids from cysteine to phenylalanine. Only the CDR3 region is kept as DNA, spanning 39 bases read in frame from base 1. Taken from the germline V gene, the CDR1 and CDR2 loops are SGHNT and YENEEA. Deletion took 0 bases off V and 7 bases off J, with a span of 7 bases between the germline ends. The CDR3 regions of human TCRbeta chains were subjected to immunosequencing. From the authors' description of their analysis: Repertoire TCRs were checked for matches against a reference library of SARS-CoV-2-specific TCRs that had been generated using the MIRA antigen-specificity platform. Breadth was defined as the fraction of unique TCRs that were SARS-CoV-2-associated, and depth was defined as the fraction of total T cells that were SARS-CoV-2-associated. Each spike-specific TCR was assigned to its reactive spike region and to a CD4 or CD8 class using the MIRA data. Log10-transformed breadth and depth values were compared by one-way ANOVA with Sidak's multiple comparisons tests. Held by TCRdb, this immuneACCESS table contains in-frame sequences only and omits some clones. Under half of the omission traces to an unresolved V gene where checked; the cause of the rest is unknown. That table gives V, J and clone size, and the DNA gave D and trimming. Across this sample there are 100,000 to 150,000 clones, with around nine tenths seen only once. The top ten constitute approximately 1.7% of the sample.

In the paper's terms, the time point label means: baseline before first vaccination. Vaccinee samples came from UK trials COV001 and COV002, including a single-blind randomized controlled phase 2/3 trial of AZD1222 (ChAdOx1 nCoV-19) in healthy adults. For TCRbeta chain sequencing, PBMC samples from trial participants were taken at day 0 and at day 28 after the second dose. Comments on this clone: What antigen it recognizes has not been identified. No much larger clonotype is one base removed from it; base qualities were not supplied.

The paper as a whole reports these results and caveats: Because no day 14 peak-response samples were available, repertoires were characterized only after the peak T cell response. Reportedly, almost half of the unique spike-specific TCRs recognized epitopes lying outside the regions that are mutated in the B.1.351 and B.1.1.7 variants. Participants were mostly white British, with more females than males. The authors suggested clonal diversity may have been underestimated. In the small 56-69-year group, the increase in depth fell short of significance, most likely because of low power. The whole spike protein was spanned by vaccine-associated CD4 TCRs, and dominant responses were seen in regions 160-218 and 743-854. A significant rise in spike-specific TCR breadth and depth was observed after two AZD1222 doses relative to day 0 and relative to MenACWY recipients. Conclusions about previously exposed vaccinees are limited because only five or six AZD1222 recipients were SARS-CoV-2 seropositive at baseline.

This sequence was found in an adult in good health. This sample comprised peripheral blood, obtained on day 0 of AZD1222 vaccination. Here the chain combines TRBV11-3 and TRBJ1-5, with the D gene too uncertain to name. The CDR3 region has the sequence CASSLDRTQPQHF. Here is the DNA: TGTGCCAGCAGCTTAGATCGTACACAGCCCCAGCATTTT.